The 14 T cell receptor beta chains below come from one sample, sequenced in a study of immune evolution from preneoplasia to lung adenocarcinoma. The repertoire was sequenced with immunoSEQ multiplex PCR; TCRdb's copy has only in-frame clones and lacks some. The repertoire holds 13,000 to 15,000 clones, approximately 80% seen once, with 4.2% in the top ten. Sequenced input: FFPE minimally invasive lung adenocarcinoma tissue. All receptors come from a person aged 70 to 85 with lung adenocarcinoma.

The chain recombines TRBV10-3 with TRBJ1-1, with 8 positions matching TRBD1. The CDR3 covers 17 residues. V gave up 4 bases and J gave up 8 bases; unmatched junction bases: 18. Germline loops: CDR1 ENHRY, CDR2 SYGVKD. DNA for the CDR3: TGTGCCATCAGTGCTAACCGGGACAGGTCATTCGGAGGGGAAGCTTTCTTT. Residues: CAISANRDRSFGGEAFF.

V gene TRBV28 combines with J gene TRBJ1-5; TRBD1 is a possible D gene (5 bases). From germline, CDR1 is MDHEN and CDR2 SYDVKM. CDR3 size: 17 residues. Trimming shortened V by 1 base and J by 1 base, and 14 bases separated the two germline ends. CDR3 region: CASSLFSGGVSNQPQHF. The CDR3 DNA sequence: TGTGCCAGCAGTTTATTTTCGGGGGGGGTAAGCAATCAGCCCCAGCATTTT.

The V call is TRBV28, the J call TRBJ2-3; the D is unclear. Germline V gene lookup returns CDR1 MDHEN and CDR2 SYDVKM. Trimming left V 7 bases short and J 5 bases short, with 7 bases between. The CDR3 consists of 11 residues. In nucleotides, the CDR3 is TGTGCCAGCATGCTTAGAGATACGCAGTATTTT. Translating it yields CASMLRDTQYF.

The V call is TRBV11-3, the J call TRBJ2-5; TRBD2 might be the D (5 bases). This CDR3 spans 13 amino acids. The germline V and J ends were trimmed by 2 bases and 5 bases, with 9 bases remaining between them. Germline V lookup: CDR1 SGHNT, CDR2 YENEEA. The CDR3 coding sequence is TGTGCCAGCAGCTTAAAGGGCGGGGAGACCCAGTACTTC. Translating it yields CASSLKGGETQYF.

The V call is TRBV18, the J call TRBJ1-2; D unresolved. There are 13 residues in the CDR3. V lost 6 bases, J lost 3 bases, and 11 bases lay in between. Per the germline V gene, CDR1 is KGHSH and CDR2 is LQKENI. The DNA for the CDR3 is TGTGCCAGCTCTCACGACAAGGACTATGGCTACACCTTC. This gives the protein CASSHDKDYGYTF.

In the case of this clone: At one of its ends the junction is not consistent with the germline gene, which may arise from a read error. This chain uses TRBV14 with TRBJ2-1; D not certain. Looked up from germline, CDR1 is SGHDN and CDR2 is FVKESK. The CDR3 is 14 amino acids. For the CDR3, the DNA is TGTGCCAGCAGCCAAGATATAACAGCCCAGGAGCTGTTCTTC. Translating gives CASSQDITAQELFF.

The V call is TRBV5-6, the J call TRBJ1-2; possible D gene TRBD1, 5 bases. V shed 2 bases and J shed 7 bases, with 15 bases lying between them. CDR3 size: 14 residues. Germline CDR1 reads SGHDT; CDR2 reads YYEEEE. The chain's CDR3 is CASSFFGGSFGYTF. CDR3 DNA: TGTGCCAGCAGCTTCTTCGGGGGTTCATTTGGCTACACCTTC.

The DNA of the CDR3 is TGTGCCAGCAGCCTAGGGAGCTCTGGAAACACCATATATTTT. As protein: CASSLGSSGNTIYF. The chain combines TRBV2 with TRBJ1-3, with D unclear. The CDR3 loop spans 14 amino acids. Per germline, CDR1 SNHLY and CDR2 FYNNEI. V was clipped by 6 bases and J by 0 bases, with 9 bases between them.

The rearrangement uses TRBV29-1 and TRBJ1-4; D is ambiguous. Germline assignment: CDR1 SQVTM and CDR2 ANQGSEA. V was cut by 3 bases and J by 5 bases, with 10 bases left in between. This CDR3 comprises 13 residues. The CDR3 here is CSVDEGANEKLFF. CDR3 sequence (DNA): TGCAGCGTTGATGAGGGCGCAAATGAAAAACTGTTTTTT.

In the case of this clone: At one boundary the junction diverges from the germline segment, which might be a read error. V gene TRBV6-5 combines with J gene TRBJ1-1; unclear D gene. Germline V gives CDR1 MNHEY, CDR2 SVGAGI. This CDR3 comprises 13 residues. The CDR3 DNA sequence: TGTGCCAGCAGTTTGGGTCGGACTACTGCAGCTTTCTTT. Translated: CASSLGRTTAAFF.

The chain recombines TRBV30 with TRBJ2-1; D is tentatively TRBD1 or TRBD2 (6 bases each). V lost 4 bases, J lost 3 bases, and 13 bases lay in between. The CDR3 sequence is 14 residues long. Germline V gene lookup returns CDR1 GTSNPN and CDR2 SVGIG (reference sequence). CDR3 DNA sequence: TGTGCCTGGAAAAGGAGGGGGGTCTACAATGAGCAGTTCTTC. This encodes CAWKRRGVYNEQFF.

This rearrangement joins TRBV28 to TRBJ1-2; D may be TRBD1 (5 bases). The CDR3 covers 13 residues. CDR1 is MDHEN and CDR2 is SYDVKM in the germline V gene. Between the trimmed V and J ends, which lost 2 bases and 3 bases, there was a span of 7 bases. The CDR3 loop is CASSLTRDYGYTF. CDR3 DNA sequence: TGTGCCAGCAGTTTAACCAGGGACTATGGCTACACCTTC.

This clone was detected once. The genes are TRBV6-5 and TRBJ2-7; D call uncertain. Germline CDR1 reads MNHEY; CDR2 reads SVGAGI. This CDR3 contains 13 residues. The V end lost 5 bases, the J end lost 2 bases, and 10 bases lay between the germline ends. The CDR3 coding sequence is TGTGCCAGCAGTCGTACGTGGGCCTACGAGCAGTACTTC. This gives the protein CASSRTWAYEQYF.

V usage is TRBV21-1 and J usage is TRBJ2-7; the table's D call, TRBD2, has no DNA check behind it. TRBV21-1 is annotated as a pseudogene. This CDR3 has 14 amino acids. The CDR3 DNA reads as TGTGCCAGCACCTCTAGCGGGAGGGCCGGCGAGCAGTACTTC. Translated, it gives CASTSSGRAGEQYF.